This TCR beta chain was identified in a study of cytomegalovirus exposure and HLA in healthy donors. Findings and caveats of the study: Reported results showed that the classifier diagnosed cytomegalovirus status with high specificity and sensitivity. That first-cohort TCR clusters tended to co-occur in the approximately 120 validation repertoires was found in a later analysis. The authors enumerated over 150 TCR beta chains as linked to cytomegalovirus.

Trimming removed 4 bases from V and 10 bases from J; junction bases left unmatched: 9. Per germline, CDR1 SGHVS and CDR2 FNYEAQ. This CDR3 has 14 residues. The donors were members of the validation cohort comprising about 130 subjects, separate from the roughly 700-subject first cohort. TCRdb keeps only in-frame clones here, not all; method: immunoSEQ multiplex PCR. The top ten clones hold about 8.8% of a sample with 50,000 to 65,000 clones, roughly 89% of them seen once. Concerning this clone: Its antigen is undetermined.

This sequence was found in a woman aged 18-35 years in good health and CMV-seropositive. The J gene is TRBJ1-1, the V gene TRBV7-6, with TRBD1 identical over 10 bases. The sequenced material came from PBMCs. The chain's CDR3 is CASSSGTGVGVAFF. The CDR3, as DNA: TGTGCCAGCAGCTCCGGGACAGGGGTTGGTGTAGCTTTCTTT.